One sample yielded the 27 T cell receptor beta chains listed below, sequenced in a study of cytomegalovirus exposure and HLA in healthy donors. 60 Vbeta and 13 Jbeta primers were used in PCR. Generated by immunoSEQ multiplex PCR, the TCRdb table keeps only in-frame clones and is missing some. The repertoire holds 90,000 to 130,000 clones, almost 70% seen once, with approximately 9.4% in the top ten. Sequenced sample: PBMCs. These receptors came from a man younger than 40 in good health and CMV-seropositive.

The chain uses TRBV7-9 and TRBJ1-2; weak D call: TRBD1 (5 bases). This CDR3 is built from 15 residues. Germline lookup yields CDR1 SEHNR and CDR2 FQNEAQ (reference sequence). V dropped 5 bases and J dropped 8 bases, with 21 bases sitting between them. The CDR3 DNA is TGTGCCAGCAGCCCCCCCTTTGACAGTTTTAAAGGCTACACCTTC. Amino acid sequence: CASSPPFDSFKGYTF.

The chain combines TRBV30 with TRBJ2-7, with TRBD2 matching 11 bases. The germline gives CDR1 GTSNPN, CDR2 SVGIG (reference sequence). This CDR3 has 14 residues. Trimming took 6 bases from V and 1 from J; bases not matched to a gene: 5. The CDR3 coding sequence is TGTGCCTGTGCCGGGACTAGCGGTTCCTACGAGCAGTACTTC. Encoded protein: CACAGTSGSYEQYF.

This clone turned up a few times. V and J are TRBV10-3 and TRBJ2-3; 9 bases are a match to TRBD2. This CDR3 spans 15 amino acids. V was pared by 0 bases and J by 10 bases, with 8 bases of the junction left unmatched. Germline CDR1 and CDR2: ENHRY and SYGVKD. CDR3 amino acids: CAISESAGREGPQYF. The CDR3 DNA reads TGTGCCATCAGTGAGTCGGCGGGGCGGGAGGGCCCGCAGTATTTT.

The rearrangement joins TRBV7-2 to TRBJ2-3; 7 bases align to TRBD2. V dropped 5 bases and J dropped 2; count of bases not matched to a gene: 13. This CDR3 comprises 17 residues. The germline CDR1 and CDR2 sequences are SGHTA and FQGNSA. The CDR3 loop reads CASSLIGRLAPTDTQYF. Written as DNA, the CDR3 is TGTGCCAGCAGCCTGATAGGGCGACTAGCCCCCACAGATACGCAGTATTTT.

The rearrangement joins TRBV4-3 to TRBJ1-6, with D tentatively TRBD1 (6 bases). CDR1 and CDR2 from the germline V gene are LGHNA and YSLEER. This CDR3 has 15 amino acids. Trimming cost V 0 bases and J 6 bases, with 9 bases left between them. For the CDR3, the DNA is TGCGCCAGCAGCCAAGATGGGGGCCTTAATTCACCCCTCCACTTT. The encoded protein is CASSQDGGLNSPLHF.

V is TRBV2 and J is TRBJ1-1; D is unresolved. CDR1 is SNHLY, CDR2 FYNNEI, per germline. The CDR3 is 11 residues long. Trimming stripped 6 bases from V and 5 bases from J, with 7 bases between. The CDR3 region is CASRSRTEAFF. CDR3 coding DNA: TGTGCCAGCAGATCCCGGACTGAAGCTTTCTTT.

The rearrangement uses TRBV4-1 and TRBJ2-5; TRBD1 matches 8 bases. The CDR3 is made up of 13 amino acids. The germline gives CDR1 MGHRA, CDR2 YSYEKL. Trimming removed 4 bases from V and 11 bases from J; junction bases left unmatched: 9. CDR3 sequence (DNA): TGCGCCAGCAGCCTCACGGACAGGGAGGAGCAGTACTTC. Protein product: CASSLTDREEQYF.

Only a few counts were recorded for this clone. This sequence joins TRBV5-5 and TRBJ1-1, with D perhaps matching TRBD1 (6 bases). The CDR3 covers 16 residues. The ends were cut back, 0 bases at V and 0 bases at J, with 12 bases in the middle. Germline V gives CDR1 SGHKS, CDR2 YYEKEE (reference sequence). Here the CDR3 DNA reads TGTGCCAGCAGCTTGGTCCAGGGGTCGATGAACACTGAAGCTTTCTTT. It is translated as CASSLVQGSMNTEAFF. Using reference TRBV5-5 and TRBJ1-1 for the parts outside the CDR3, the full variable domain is DAGVTQSPTHLIKTRGQQVTLRCSPISGHKSVSWYQQVLGQGPQFIFQYYEKEERGRGNFPDRFSARQFPNYSSELNVNALLLGDSALYLCASSLVQGSMNTEAFFGQGTRLTVV.

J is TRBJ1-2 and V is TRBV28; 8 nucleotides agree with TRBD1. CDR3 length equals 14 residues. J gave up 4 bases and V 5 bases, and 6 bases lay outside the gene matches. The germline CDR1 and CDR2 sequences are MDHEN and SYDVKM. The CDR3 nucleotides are TGTGCCAGCAGTAGCGGACAGGGAGGCTATGGCTACACCTTC. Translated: CASSSGQGGYGYTF.

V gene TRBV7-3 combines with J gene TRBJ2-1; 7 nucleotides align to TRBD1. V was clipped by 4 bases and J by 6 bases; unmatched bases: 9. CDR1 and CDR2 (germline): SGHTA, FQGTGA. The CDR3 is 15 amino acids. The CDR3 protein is CASSSAPTGLNEQFF. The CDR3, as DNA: TGTGCCAGCAGCTCCGCCCCGACAGGGCTCAATGAGCAGTTCTTC.

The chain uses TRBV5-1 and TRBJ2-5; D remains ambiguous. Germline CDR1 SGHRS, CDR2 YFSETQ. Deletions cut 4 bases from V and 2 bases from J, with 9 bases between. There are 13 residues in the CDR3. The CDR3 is CASSEANQETQYF. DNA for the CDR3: TGCGCCAGCAGCGAGGCCAATCAAGAGACCCAGTACTTC.

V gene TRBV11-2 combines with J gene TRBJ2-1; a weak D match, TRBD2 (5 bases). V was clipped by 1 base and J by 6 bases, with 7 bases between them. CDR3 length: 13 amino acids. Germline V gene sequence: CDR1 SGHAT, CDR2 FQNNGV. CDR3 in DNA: TGTGCCAGCAGCTTAGTAGCGAGCAATGAGCAGTTCTTC. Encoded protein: CASSLVASNEQFF. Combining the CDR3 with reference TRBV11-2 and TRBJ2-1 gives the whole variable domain EAGVAQSPRYKIIEKRQSVAFWCNPISGHATLYWYQQILGQGPKLLIQFQNNGVVDDSQLPKDRFSAERLKGVDSTLKIQPAKLEDSAVYLCASSLVASNEQFFGPGTRLTVL.

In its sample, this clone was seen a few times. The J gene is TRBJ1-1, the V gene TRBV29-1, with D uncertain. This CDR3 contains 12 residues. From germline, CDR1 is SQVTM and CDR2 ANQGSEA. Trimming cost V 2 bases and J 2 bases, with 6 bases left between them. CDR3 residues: CSVEHINTEAFF. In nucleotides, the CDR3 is TGCAGCGTTGAACACATAAACACTGAAGCTTTCTTT.

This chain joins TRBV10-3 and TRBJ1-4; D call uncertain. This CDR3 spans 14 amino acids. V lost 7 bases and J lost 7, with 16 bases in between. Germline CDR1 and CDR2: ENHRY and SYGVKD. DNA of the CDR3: TGTGCCATCAAGGTTTTAACGGGAACTGAAAAACTGTTTTTT. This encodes CAIKVLTGTEKLFF.

CDR3 loop: CASSPGQGRTDGYTF. The CDR3 nucleotides are TGTGCCAGCTCCCCGGGACAGGGAAGAACGGATGGCTACACCTTC. The chain employs TRBV18 and TRBJ1-2; TRBD1 matches at 9 bases. This CDR3 has 15 amino acids. V was pared by 6 bases and J by 6 bases, with 11 bases of the junction left unmatched. Looked up from germline, CDR1 is KGHSH and CDR2 is LQKENI.

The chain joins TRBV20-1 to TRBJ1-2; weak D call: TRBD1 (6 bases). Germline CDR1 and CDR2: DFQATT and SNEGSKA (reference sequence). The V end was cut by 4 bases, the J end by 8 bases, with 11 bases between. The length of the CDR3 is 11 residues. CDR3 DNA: TGCAGTGCTATTACAGGGCGGGGCTACACCTTC. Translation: CSAITGRGYTF.

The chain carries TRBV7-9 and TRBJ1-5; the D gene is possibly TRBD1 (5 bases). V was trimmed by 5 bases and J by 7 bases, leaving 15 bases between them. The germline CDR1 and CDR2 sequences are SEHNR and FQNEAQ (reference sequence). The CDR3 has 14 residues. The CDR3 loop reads CASSHGGSGQPQHF. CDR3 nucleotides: TGTGCCAGCAGCCATGGGGGGAGTGGGCAGCCCCAGCATTTT.

The CDR3: CASSAPDDGYNEQFF. CDR3 in DNA: TGTGCCAGCAGCGCGCCCGACGACGGGTACAATGAGCAGTTCTTC. The V gene is TRBV11-2, the J gene TRBJ2-1; D is ambiguous. The CDR3 is made up of 15 amino acids. The V gene's germline CDR1 is SGHAT and CDR2 FQNNGV. Trimming took 5 bases from V and 4 from J, leaving 15 bases between them.

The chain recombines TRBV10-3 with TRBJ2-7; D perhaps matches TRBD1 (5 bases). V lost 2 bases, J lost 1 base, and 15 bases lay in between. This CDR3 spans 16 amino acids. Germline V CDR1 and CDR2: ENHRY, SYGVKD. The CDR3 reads CAISERKGEGSYEQYV. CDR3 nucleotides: TGTGCCATCAGTGAGAGAAAAGGGGAAGGGTCCTACGAGCAGTACGTC.

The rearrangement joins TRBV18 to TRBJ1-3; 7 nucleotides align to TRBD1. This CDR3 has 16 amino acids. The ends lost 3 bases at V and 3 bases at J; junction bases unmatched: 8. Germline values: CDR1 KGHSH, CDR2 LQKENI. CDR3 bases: TGTGCCAGCTCACCCTACACCGACAGGGTTGGAAACACCATATATTTT. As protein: CASSPYTDRVGNTIYF.

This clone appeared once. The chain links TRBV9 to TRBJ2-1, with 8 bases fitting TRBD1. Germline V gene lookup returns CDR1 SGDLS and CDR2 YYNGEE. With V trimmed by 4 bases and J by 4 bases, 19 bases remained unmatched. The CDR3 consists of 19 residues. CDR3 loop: CASSPYSTVGQGTYNEQFF. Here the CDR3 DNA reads TGTGCCAGCAGCCCCTACTCGACGGTCGGACAGGGAACTTACAATGAGCAGTTCTTC.

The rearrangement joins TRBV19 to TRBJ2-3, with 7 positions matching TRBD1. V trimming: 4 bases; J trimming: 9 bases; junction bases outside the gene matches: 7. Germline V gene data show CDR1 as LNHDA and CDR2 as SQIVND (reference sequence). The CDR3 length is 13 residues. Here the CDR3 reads CASSTQGKGTQYF. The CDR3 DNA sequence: TGTGCCAGTAGTACACAGGGGAAGGGGACGCAGTATTTT.

CDR3 DNA: TGCAGCGTGGGCACTAGCACAGATACGCAGTATTTT. Its protein is CSVGTSTDTQYF. The chain carries TRBV29-1 and TRBJ2-3; D ambiguous. The CDR3 runs to 12 residues. CDR1 SQVTM and CDR2 ANQGSEA come from the germline V gene. V was trimmed by 6 bases and J by 0 bases, leaving 7 bases between them.

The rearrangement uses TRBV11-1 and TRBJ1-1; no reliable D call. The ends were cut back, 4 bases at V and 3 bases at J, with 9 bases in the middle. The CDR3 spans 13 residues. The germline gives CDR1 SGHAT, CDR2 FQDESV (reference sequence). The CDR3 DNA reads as TGTGCCAGCAGCTCGGGGAGGGACACTGAAGCTTTCTTT. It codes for CASSSGRDTEAFF.

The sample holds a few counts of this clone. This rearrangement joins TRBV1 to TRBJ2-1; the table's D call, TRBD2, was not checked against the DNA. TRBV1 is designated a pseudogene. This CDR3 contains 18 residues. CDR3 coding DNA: TGCACCAGCAGCCCGGGACTAGCGGGAGTGCAGTTCTACAATGAGCAGTTCTTC. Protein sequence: CTSSPGLAGVQFYNEQFF.

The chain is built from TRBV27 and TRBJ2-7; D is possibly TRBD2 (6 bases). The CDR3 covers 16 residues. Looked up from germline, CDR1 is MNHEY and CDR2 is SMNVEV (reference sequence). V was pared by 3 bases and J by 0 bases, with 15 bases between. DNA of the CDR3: TGTGCCAGCAGTTTGGTCGGCGGGGTCAGCTCCTACGAGCAGTACTTC. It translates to CASSLVGGVSSYEQYF.

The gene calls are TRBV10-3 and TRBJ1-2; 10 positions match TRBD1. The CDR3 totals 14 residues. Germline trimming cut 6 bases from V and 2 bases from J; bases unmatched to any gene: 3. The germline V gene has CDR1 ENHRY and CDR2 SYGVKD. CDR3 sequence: CAISVGQGNYGYTF. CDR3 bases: TGTGCCATCAGCGTGGGACAGGGGAACTATGGCTACACCTTC.